The sequence of this T cell receptor (beta chain) was determined in a study of CD8 T cells in ankylosing spondylitis. Study results and limitations: Significant enrichment of disease-linked clones was reportedly seen in matched ankylosing spondylitis synovial fluid.

One entry per CDR3 protein, called by TCRdb with MiXCR from the 5' RACE reads. The sample has about 140,000 distinct CDR3 sequences, about 7% seen once; the top ten hold 9.5% to 15%. The CDR3 loop spans 15 amino acids. Germline V CDR1 and CDR2: SGHRS, YFSETQ. The V and J ends lost 0 bases and 4 bases respectively, with 10 bases between them. This clonotype was seen repeatedly, ten times or more. What it recognizes is unknown. Sequencing was performed on blood, either unsorted or a sorted T cell fraction (not recorded which). The V gene is TRBV5-1, the J gene TRBJ2-2, with unresolved D. The clonotype was recovered from a female donor with ankylosing spondylitis or in good health (not recorded which). CDR3 amino acids: CASSLDRGVTGELFF. The CDR3 nucleotides read TGCGCCAGCAGCTTGGACAGAGGTGTCACCGGGGAGCTGTTTTTT. The variable domain in full, completed from reference TRBV5-1 and TRBJ2-2, reads KAGVTQTPRYLIKTRGQQVTLSCSPISGHRSVSWYQQTPGQGLQFLFEYFSETQRNKGNFPGRFSGRQFSNSRSEMNVSTLELGDSALYLCASSLDRGVTGELFFGEGSRLTVL.